This is a list of T cell receptor beta chains from one sample in a study of OX40 agonist ivuxolimab in advanced cancers. The protocol was immunoSEQ multiplex PCR, while the TCRdb copy is restricted to in-frame clones and leaves out a portion. The table lists tens of thousands of clones, about 88% of them singletons. The sequencing here drew on CD4+ or CD8+ T cells sorted from blood, taken in a trial of the OX40 agonist ivuxolimab. Receptors were obtained from an adult with an advanced solid tumor such as melanoma, head and neck, liver or kidney cancer. Each CDR3 is given with its conserved first and last residue. D genes are given only for firm matches. Expanded clones get a size class; other rows say once, few or many, or leave the size out.

CDR3aa: CASSLRRGAPLHF; CDR3nt: TGTGCCAGCAGCTTACGAAGGGGGGCACCCCTCCACTTT; abundance: .; v_gene: TRBV7-2; d_gene: .; j_gene: TRBJ1-6
CDR3aa: CASRRGLAGDQYTQYF; CDR3nt: TGTGCCAGCAGAAGAGGACTAGCGGGAGATCAATATACGCAGTATTTT; abundance: few; v_gene: TRBV2; d_gene: TRBD2; j_gene: TRBJ2-3
CDR3aa: CSVRDGTTNEKLFF; CDR3nt: TGCAGCGTACGGGACGGAACAACTAATGAAAAACTGTTTTTT; abundance: .; v_gene: TRBV29-1; d_gene: .; j_gene: TRBJ1-4
CDR3aa: CASKGRNNEKLFF; CDR3nt: TGTGCCAGCAAGGGACGGAATAATGAAAAACTGTTTTTT; abundance: .; v_gene: TRBV27; d_gene: .; j_gene: TRBJ1-4
CDR3aa: CAWSVATQEETQYF; CDR3nt: TGTGCCTGGAGTGTAGCTACCCAAGAAGAGACCCAGTACTTC; abundance: .; v_gene: TRBV30; d_gene: .; j_gene: TRBJ2-5
CDR3aa: CASSLATPGANVLTF; CDR3nt: TGTGCCAGCAGCTTAGCCACACCTGGGGCCAACGTCCTGACTTTC; abundance: .; v_gene: TRBV7-9; d_gene: .; j_gene: TRBJ2-6
CDR3aa: CASSESLRNYEQYF; CDR3nt: TGCGCCAGCAGTGAGTCGCTGCGAAACTACGAGCAGTACTTC; abundance: .; v_gene: TRBV10-2; d_gene: .; j_gene: TRBJ2-7
CDR3aa: CASSLGPDYEQYF; CDR3nt: TGTGCCAGCAGTTTGGGACCGGACTACGAGCAGTACTTC; abundance: .; v_gene: TRBV28; d_gene: .; j_gene: TRBJ2-7
CDR3aa: CASSPWTDYGYTF; CDR3nt: TGCGCCAGCAGCCCCTGGACGGATTATGGCTACACCTTC; abundance: .; v_gene: TRBV5-1; d_gene: .; j_gene: TRBJ1-2
CDR3aa: CASSPGQGLAYGYTF; CDR3nt: TGTGCCAGCAGCCCGGGACAGGGGTTGGCCTATGGCTACACCTTC; abundance: .; v_gene: TRBV5-4; d_gene: TRBD1; j_gene: TRBJ1-2
CDR3aa: CASRTVAGGIDEQFF; CDR3nt: TGTGCCAGTAGGACCGTAGCGGGAGGTATCGATGAGCAGTTCTTC; abundance: .; v_gene: TRBV19; d_gene: TRBD2; j_gene: TRBJ2-1
CDR3aa: CASSQRRGQRTYEQYF; CDR3nt: TGTGCCAGCAGCCAACGACGGGGACAAAGGACCTACGAGCAGTACTTC; abundance: .; v_gene: TRBV7-8; d_gene: .; j_gene: TRBJ2-7
CDR3aa: CASSTDRRKLFF; CDR3nt: TGTGCCAGTAGTACGGACCGAAGGAAACTGTTTTTT; abundance: .; v_gene: TRBV19; d_gene: .; j_gene: TRBJ1-4
CDR3aa: CASSAWGAVPTEAFF; CDR3nt: TGCGCCAGCTCGGCCTGGGGGGCAGTGCCGACTGAAGCTTTCTTT; abundance: .; v_gene: TRBV5-1; d_gene: .; j_gene: TRBJ1-1
CDR3aa: CASSLEGPRTDTQYF; CDR3nt: TGTGCCAGCAGCTTGGAGGGACCCAGAACAGATACGCAGTATTTT; abundance: .; v_gene: TRBV5-4; d_gene: .; j_gene: TRBJ2-3
CDR3aa: CASSLGASYEQYF; CDR3nt: TGTGCCAGCTCTCTCGGGGCCTCCTACGAGCAGTACTTC; abundance: .; v_gene: TRBV18; d_gene: .; j_gene: TRBJ2-7
CDR3aa: CASSQDRLGEQYF; CDR3nt: TGCGCCAGCAGCCAAGATCGGTTGGGCGAGCAGTACTTC; abundance: .; v_gene: TRBV4-3; d_gene: .; j_gene: TRBJ2-7
CDR3aa: CASSQGGQGEKLFF; CDR3nt: TGTGCCAGCAGCCAAGGGGGACAGGGTGAAAAACTGTTTTTT; abundance: once; v_gene: TRBV28; d_gene: TRBD1; j_gene: TRBJ1-4
CDR3aa: CASSLAVGTSGDYNEQFF; CDR3nt: TGTGCCAGCAGCTTAGCCGTCGGGACTAGCGGGGACTACAATGAGCAGTTCTTC; abundance: once; v_gene: TRBV11-3; d_gene: TRBD2; j_gene: TRBJ2-1
CDR3aa: CASSRDAYEQYF; CDR3nt: TGTGCCAGTAGTCGTGACGCCTACGAGCAGTACTTT; abundance: .; v_gene: TRBV19; d_gene: .; j_gene: TRBJ2-7
CDR3aa: CASSSGTSGTDTQYF; CDR3nt: TGTGCCAGCAGCTCCGGGACTAGCGGCACAGATACGCAGTATTTT; abundance: .; v_gene: TRBV11-3; d_gene: TRBD2; j_gene: TRBJ2-3
CDR3aa: CAISVKVGETQYF; CDR3nt: TGTGCCATCAGTGTAAAGGTGGGAGAGACCCAGTACTTC; abundance: .; v_gene: TRBV10-3; d_gene: .; j_gene: TRBJ2-5
CDR3aa: CASSLVRGYEQYF; CDR3nt: TGTGCCAGCAGCTTGGTTAGGGGCTACGAGCAGTACTTC; abundance: .; v_gene: TRBV5-4; d_gene: .; j_gene: TRBJ2-7
CDR3aa: CSARGTDEQYF; CDR3nt: TGCAGTGCTAGAGGTACAGACGAGCAGTACTTC; abundance: .; v_gene: TRBV20-1; d_gene: .; j_gene: TRBJ2-7
CDR3aa: CASKEQGEAKNIQYF; CDR3nt: TGTGCCAGCAAAGAACAGGGGGAGGCCAAAAACATTCAGTACTTC; abundance: .; v_gene: TRBV6-6; d_gene: TRBD1; j_gene: TRBJ2-4
CDR3aa: CASSLGGDGETQYF; CDR3nt: TGTGCCAGCAGCTTAGGTGGGGACGGGGAGACCCAGTACTTC; abundance: .; v_gene: TRBV7-2; d_gene: .; j_gene: TRBJ2-5
CDR3aa: CASSEYGGRDVSPLHF; CDR3nt: TGTGCCAGCAGTGAATACGGTGGGCGGGATGTGTCACCCCTCCACTTT; abundance: .; v_gene: TRBV25-1; d_gene: .; j_gene: TRBJ1-6
CDR3aa: CASSQDLRGGWTGGYYEQFF; CDR3nt: TGTGCCAGCAGCCAAGACTTAAGGGGTGGCTGGACAGGGGGGTACTATGAGCAGTTCTTC; abundance: .; v_gene: TRBV4-2; d_gene: TRBD1; j_gene: TRBJ2-1
CDR3aa: CASSGGRPGGYNSPLHF; CDR3nt: TGCGCCAGCAGCGGAGGACGTCCCGGAGGCTATAATTCACCCCTCCACTTT; abundance: .; v_gene: TRBV4-1; d_gene: .; j_gene: TRBJ1-6
CDR3aa: CASSLVPDINEKLFF; CDR3nt: TGTGCCAGCAGCTTGGTTCCAGATATTAATGAAAAACTGTTTTTT; abundance: .; v_gene: TRBV5-6; d_gene: .; j_gene: TRBJ1-4
CDR3aa: CASSEAGTVQETQYF; CDR3nt: TGTGCCAGCAGTGAAGCGGGGACAGTTCAAGAGACCCAGTACTTC; abundance: .; v_gene: TRBV2; d_gene: TRBD1; j_gene: TRBJ2-5
CDR3aa: CASSIGQEPFSSYEQYF; CDR3nt: TGTGCCAGTAGTATAGGCCAGGAACCCTTCAGCTCCTACGAGCAGTACTTC; abundance: .; v_gene: TRBV19; d_gene: .; j_gene: TRBJ2-7
CDR3aa: CASSVSPGRNTEAFF; CDR3nt: TGTGCCAGCAGCGTATCCCCCGGGAGGAACACTGAAGCTTTCTTT; abundance: .; v_gene: TRBV9; d_gene: .; j_gene: TRBJ1-1
CDR3aa: CASSAPPRDTQYF; CDR3nt: TGCGCCAGCAGCGCTCCACCTAGGGATACGCAGTATTTT; abundance: .; v_gene: TRBV4-1; d_gene: .; j_gene: TRBJ2-3
CDR3aa: CAINDRLNTEAFF; CDR3nt: TGTGCCATCAATGACAGATTGAACACTGAAGCTTTCTTT; abundance: .; v_gene: TRBV10-3; d_gene: .; j_gene: TRBJ1-1
CDR3aa: CASGYQDETQYF; CDR3nt: TGTGCTAGTGGTTACCAAGACGAGACCCAGTACTTC; abundance: .; v_gene: TRBV12-5; d_gene: .; j_gene: TRBJ2-5
CDR3aa: CASSSKTSGVPNNEQFF; CDR3nt: TGTGCCAGCAGCTCAAAGACTAGCGGGGTCCCCAACAATGAGCAGTTCTTC; abundance: few; v_gene: TRBV4-2; d_gene: TRBD2; j_gene: TRBJ2-1
CDR3aa: CASSLRDRDLRPQHF; CDR3nt: TGTGCCAGTAGTCTCCGGGACAGGGACCTCCGGCCCCAGCATTTT; abundance: .; v_gene: TRBV19; d_gene: TRBD1; j_gene: TRBJ1-5
CDR3aa: CASRARQEQETQYF; CDR3nt: TGTGCCAGCAGGGCCCGACAGGAGCAAGAGACCCAGTACTTC; abundance: .; v_gene: TRBV7-9; d_gene: .; j_gene: TRBJ2-5
CDR3aa: CASSLSRNTGELFF; CDR3nt: TGTGCCAGCAGCTTAAGCAGGAACACCGGGGAGCTGTTTTTT; abundance: .; v_gene: TRBV11-3; d_gene: .; j_gene: TRBJ2-2
CDR3aa: CASSPPAGGAYYEQYF; CDR3nt: TGTGCCAGCTCACCACCCGCGGGAGGGGCCTACTACGAGCAGTACTTC; abundance: .; v_gene: TRBV18; d_gene: TRBD2; j_gene: TRBJ2-7
CDR3aa: CAISEAGGYEQYF; CDR3nt: TGTGCCATCAGTGAAGCGGGGGGCTACGAGCAGTACTTC; abundance: .; v_gene: TRBV10-3; d_gene: TRBD2; j_gene: TRBJ2-7
CDR3aa: CASSAGWERSNYGYTF; CDR3nt: TGTGCCAGCAGCGCGGGATGGGAGAGGTCTAACTATGGCTACACCTTC; abundance: .; v_gene: TRBV5-4; d_gene: .; j_gene: TRBJ1-2
CDR3aa: CASSQDAVNTEAFF; CDR3nt: TGTGCCAGCAGCCAGGACGCCGTGAACACTGAAGCTTTCTTT; abundance: medium-sized; v_gene: TRBV7-3; d_gene: .; j_gene: TRBJ1-1
CDR3aa: CASSRTSGVYNEQFF; CDR3nt: TGCGCCAGCAGTAGGACTAGCGGGGTCTACAATGAGCAGTTCTTC; abundance: .; v_gene: TRBV5-1; d_gene: TRBD2; j_gene: TRBJ2-1
CDR3aa: CASSQDQTGDYEQYF; CDR3nt: TGTGCCAGCAGCCAAGACCAAACAGGGGACTACGAGCAGTACTTC; abundance: .; v_gene: TRBV4-2; d_gene: TRBD1; j_gene: TRBJ2-7